Reported below is one TCR beta chain. The antigen is undetermined. Assay execution proceeded at the deep level. The data were produced by immunoSEQ multiplex PCR, yet TCRdb's version contains in-frame clones alone and is incomplete. This sample has hundreds of thousands of clones, with around 67% found just once. This specimen belongs to a study of shared clonotypes between healthy human individuals. Study-wide points: Deeper or shallower sequencing was expected to change how clonotypes are shared among donors. Non-shared clonotypes showed lower generation probabilities than clonotypes common to all four donors.

The CDR3 spans 14 residues. Germline-derived CDR1 and CDR2 are SGHRS and YFSETQ. V was clipped by 5 bases and J by 5 bases; unmatched bases: 4. The chain recombines TRBV5-1 with TRBJ1-5, with 10 bases matching TRBD1. The source is a woman aged 25 to 39 in good health. The sample comprised memory CD4+ T cells sorted from blood. Subset in this sample: CD45RA-negative fraction. The CDR3 reads CASRRTGGDQPQHF. The DNA for the CDR3 is TGCGCCAGCAGGAGGACAGGGGGAGATCAGCCCCAGCATTTT.